A single TCR beta chain is shown here with its context. The antigen is not known. Trimming pared 6 bases from V and 1 base from J, leaving 13 bases between. The CDR3 runs to 14 residues. Germline V lookup: CDR1 LNHDA, CDR2 SQIVND (reference sequence). The data derive from a study of shared clonotypes between healthy human individuals. The authors' processing: ImmunoSEQ sequences covered only the junction and lacked quality scores; filtering therefore differed. TCRdb's copy holds only in-frame clones and misses some; the assay was immunoSEQ multiplex PCR. V and J calls and clone size are given by that table; D and trimming were obtained from the DNA. The sample has approximately 1.9 million clones, around 95% seen once. CD45RO-negative, CCR7-selected cells formed the naive CD8 fraction, which excluded terminally differentiated effector memory CD45RA+ cells. General study points: Unshared clonotypes carried lower generation probabilities than those common to all four donors.

Sequenced: naive CD8+ T cells from PBMCs. The V gene is TRBV19, the J gene TRBJ2-7; D perhaps matches TRBD1 (5 bases). The TCR originated in a man younger than 35 in good health. Some clones in this sample may be carry-over from other donors' samples. This chain's CDR3 is CASSHPPGSYEQYF. For the CDR3, the DNA is TGTGCCAGTAGCCATCCCCCAGGGTCCTACGAGCAGTACTTC. The full variable domain, rest sourced from reference TRBV19 and TRBJ2-7, is DGGITQSPKYLFRKEGQNVTLSCEQNLNHDAMYWYRQDPGQGLRLIYYSQIVNDFQKGDIAEGYSVSREKKESFPLTVTSAQKNPTAFYLCASSHPPGSYEQYFGPGTRLTVT.